This T cell receptor (beta chain) was sequenced during a study of cytomegalovirus exposure and HLA in healthy donors. General observations from the study: A classifier reportedly called cytomegalovirus status with high sensitivity and specificity. Later work associated fewer than 20,000 TCR beta sequences with HLA alleles at 0.05 false discovery rate.

The CDR3 covers 16 residues. From germline, CDR1 is LGHNA and CDR2 YNFKEQ. The V and J ends lost 0 bases and 5 bases, in that order; junction bases with no gene match: 7. As for this clone: Its antigen is not known. Other DNA variants within this sample encode the same CDR3.

60 Vbeta and 13 Jbeta primers were used in PCR. In the authors' methods: Approximately 9.9 million of 75 million to 85 million unique TCR beta chains were shared, per a later count. The protocol was immunoSEQ multiplex PCR, while the TCRdb copy is restricted to in-frame clones and leaves out a portion. V and J calls and clone size are given by that table; D and trimming were obtained from the DNA. The table has more than 95,000 clones, approximately 80% seen once. V gene TRBV4-2 combines with J gene TRBJ2-5; 9 bases fit TRBD2. This receptor was taken from a man aged 35 to 55 in good health and CMV-seronegative. Sequencing was performed on PBMCs. The CDR3 reads CASSQEGGGARETQYF. The DNA of the CDR3 is TGTGCCAGCAGCCAAGAAGGCGGGGGGGCTCGGGAGACCCAGTACTTC.